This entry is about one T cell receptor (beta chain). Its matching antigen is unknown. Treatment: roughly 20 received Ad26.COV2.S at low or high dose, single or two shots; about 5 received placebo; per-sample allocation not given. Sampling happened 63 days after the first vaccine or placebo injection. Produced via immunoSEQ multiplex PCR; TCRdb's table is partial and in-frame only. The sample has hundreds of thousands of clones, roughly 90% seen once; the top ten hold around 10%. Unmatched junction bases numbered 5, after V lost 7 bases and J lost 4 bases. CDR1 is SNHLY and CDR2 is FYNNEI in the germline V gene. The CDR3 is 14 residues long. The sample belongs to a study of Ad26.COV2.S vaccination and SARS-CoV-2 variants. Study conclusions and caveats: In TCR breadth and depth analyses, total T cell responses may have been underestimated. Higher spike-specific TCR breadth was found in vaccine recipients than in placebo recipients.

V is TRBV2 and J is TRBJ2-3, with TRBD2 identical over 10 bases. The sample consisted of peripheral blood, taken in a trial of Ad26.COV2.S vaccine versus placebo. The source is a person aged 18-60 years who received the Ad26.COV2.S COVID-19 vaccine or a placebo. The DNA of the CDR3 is TGTGCCAGCACTCAGCGGGAGGGTGCAGATACGCAGTATTTT. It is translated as CASTQREGADTQYF.